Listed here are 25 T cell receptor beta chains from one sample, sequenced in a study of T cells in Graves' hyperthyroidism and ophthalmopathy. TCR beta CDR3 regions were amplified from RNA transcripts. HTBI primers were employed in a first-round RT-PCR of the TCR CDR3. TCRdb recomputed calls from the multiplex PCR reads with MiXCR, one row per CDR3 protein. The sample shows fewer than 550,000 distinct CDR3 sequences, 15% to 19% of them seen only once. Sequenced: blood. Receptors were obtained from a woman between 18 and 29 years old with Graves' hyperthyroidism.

CDR3 loop: CASSLQGMETQYF. CDR3 DNA: TGCGCCAGCAGCTTGCAGGGAATGGAGACCCAGTACTTC. This chain joins TRBV5-1 and TRBJ2-5; possibly TRBD1 for D (5 bases). The germline V and J ends were trimmed by 1 base and 5 bases, with 9 bases remaining between them. CDR1 is SGHRS, CDR2 YFSETQ, per germline. This CDR3 region has 13 residues.

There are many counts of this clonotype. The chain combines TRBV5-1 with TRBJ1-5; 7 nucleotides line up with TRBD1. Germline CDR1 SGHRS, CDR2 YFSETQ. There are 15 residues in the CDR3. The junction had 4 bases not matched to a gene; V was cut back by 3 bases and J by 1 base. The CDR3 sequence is CASSSSGGSNQPQHF. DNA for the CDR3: TGCGCCAGCAGCTCCTCAGGGGGAAGCAATCAGCCCCAGCATTTT.

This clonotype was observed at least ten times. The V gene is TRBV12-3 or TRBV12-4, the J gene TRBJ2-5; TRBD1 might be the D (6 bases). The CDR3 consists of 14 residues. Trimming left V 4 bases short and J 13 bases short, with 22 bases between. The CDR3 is CASSSRPPGQPPYF. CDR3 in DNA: TGTGCCAGCAGTTCCCGACCGCCGGGACAACCCCCGTACTTC.

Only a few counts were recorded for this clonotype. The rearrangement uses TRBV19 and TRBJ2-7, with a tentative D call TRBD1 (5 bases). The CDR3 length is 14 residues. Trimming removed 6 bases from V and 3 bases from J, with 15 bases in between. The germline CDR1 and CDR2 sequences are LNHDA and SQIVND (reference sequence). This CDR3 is CASRPRRGNYEQYF. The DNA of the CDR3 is TGTGCCAGTAGACCCAGAAGGGGAAACTACGAGCAGTACTTC.

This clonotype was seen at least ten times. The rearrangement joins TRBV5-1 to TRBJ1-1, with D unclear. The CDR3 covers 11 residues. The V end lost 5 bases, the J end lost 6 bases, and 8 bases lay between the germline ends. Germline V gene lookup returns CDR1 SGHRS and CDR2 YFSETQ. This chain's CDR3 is CASRGSSEAFF. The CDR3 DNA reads TGCGCCAGCAGGGGAAGTTCTGAAGCTTTCTTT.

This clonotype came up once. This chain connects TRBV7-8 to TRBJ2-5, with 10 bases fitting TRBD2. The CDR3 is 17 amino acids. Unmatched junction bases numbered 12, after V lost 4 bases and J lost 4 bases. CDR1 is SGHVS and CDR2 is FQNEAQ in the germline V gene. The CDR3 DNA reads TGTGCCAGCAGCTCCCTGGGGGGACTAGCGTTGGTAGAGACCCAGTACTTC. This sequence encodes CASSSLGGLALVETQYF.

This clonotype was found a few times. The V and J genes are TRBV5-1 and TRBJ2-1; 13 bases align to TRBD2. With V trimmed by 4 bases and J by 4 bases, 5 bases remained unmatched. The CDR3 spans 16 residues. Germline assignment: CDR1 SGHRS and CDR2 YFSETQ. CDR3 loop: CASSPTSGGLYNEQFF. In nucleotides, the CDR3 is TGCGCCAGCAGCCCGACTAGCGGGGGGCTTTACAATGAGCAGTTCTTC.

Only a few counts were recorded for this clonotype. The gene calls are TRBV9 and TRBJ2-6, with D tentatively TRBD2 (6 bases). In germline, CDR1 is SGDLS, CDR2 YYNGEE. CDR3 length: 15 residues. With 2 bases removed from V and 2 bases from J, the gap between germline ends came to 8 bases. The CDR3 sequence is CASSVRRAGANVLTF. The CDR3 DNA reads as TGTGCCAGCAGCGTCCGGAGGGCTGGGGCCAACGTCCTGACTTTC.

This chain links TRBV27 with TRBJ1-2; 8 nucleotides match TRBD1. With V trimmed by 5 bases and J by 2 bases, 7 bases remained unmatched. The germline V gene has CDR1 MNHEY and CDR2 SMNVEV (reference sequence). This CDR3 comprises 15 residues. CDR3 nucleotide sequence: TGTGCCAGCAGTCCCCTGACAGGGGCGAACTATGGCTACACCTTC. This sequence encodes CASSPLTGANYGYTF.

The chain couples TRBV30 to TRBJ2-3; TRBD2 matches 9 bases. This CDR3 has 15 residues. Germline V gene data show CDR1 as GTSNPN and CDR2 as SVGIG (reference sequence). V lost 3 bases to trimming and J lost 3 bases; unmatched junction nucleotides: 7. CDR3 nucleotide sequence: TGTGCCTGGAGGAGACTAGCGGAGGGGACAGATACGCAGTATTTT. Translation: CAWRRLAEGTDTQYF.

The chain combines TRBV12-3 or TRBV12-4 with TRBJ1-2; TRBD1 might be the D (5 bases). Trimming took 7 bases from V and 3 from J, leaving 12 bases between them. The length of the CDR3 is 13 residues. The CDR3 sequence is CASTLLGDYGYTF. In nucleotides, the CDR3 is TGTGCCAGCACCCTTTTGGGGGACTATGGCTACACCTTC.

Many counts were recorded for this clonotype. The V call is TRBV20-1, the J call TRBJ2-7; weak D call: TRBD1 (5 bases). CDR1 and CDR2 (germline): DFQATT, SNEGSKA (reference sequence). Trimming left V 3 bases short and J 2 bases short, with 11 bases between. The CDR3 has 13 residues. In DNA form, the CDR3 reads TGCAGTGCTAGTGGGCAGGGCACCTACGAGCAGTACTTC. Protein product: CSASGQGTYEQYF.

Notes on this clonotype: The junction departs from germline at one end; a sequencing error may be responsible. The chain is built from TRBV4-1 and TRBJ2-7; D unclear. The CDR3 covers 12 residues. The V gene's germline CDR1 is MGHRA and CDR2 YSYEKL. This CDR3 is CASSQPGYEQCF. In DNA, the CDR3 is TGCGCCAGCAGCCAACCCGGCTACGAGCAGTGCTTC.

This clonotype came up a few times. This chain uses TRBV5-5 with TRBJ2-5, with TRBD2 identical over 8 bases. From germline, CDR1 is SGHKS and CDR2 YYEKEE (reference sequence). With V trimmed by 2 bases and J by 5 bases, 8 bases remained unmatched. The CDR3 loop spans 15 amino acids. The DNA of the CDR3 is TGTGCCAGCAGCTTAACGGGAGGGAGAGCGGAGACCCAGTACTTC. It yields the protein CASSLTGGRAETQYF. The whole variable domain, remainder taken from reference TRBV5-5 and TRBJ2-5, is DAGVTQSPTHLIKTRGQQVTLRCSPISGHKSVSWYQQVLGQGPQFIFQYYEKEERGRGNFPDRFSARQFPNYSSELNVNALLLGDSALYLCASSLTGGRAETQYFGPGTRLLVL.

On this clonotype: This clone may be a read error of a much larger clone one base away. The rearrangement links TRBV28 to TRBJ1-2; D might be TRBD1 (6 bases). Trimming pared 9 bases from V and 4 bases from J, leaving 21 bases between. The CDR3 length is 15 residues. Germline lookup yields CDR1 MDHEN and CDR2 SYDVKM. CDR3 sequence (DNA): TGTGCCAGTCATACCTCGATCGGGGGGGCCTATGGCTACACCTTC. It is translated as CASHTSIGGAYGYTF.

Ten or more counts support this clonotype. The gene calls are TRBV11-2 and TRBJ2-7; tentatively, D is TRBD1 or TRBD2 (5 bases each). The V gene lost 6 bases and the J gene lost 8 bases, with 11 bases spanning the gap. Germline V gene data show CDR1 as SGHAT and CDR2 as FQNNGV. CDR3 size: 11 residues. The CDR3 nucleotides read TGTGCCAGCAGTCCCTCGGGGCAGCAGTACTTC. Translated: CASSPSGQQYF.

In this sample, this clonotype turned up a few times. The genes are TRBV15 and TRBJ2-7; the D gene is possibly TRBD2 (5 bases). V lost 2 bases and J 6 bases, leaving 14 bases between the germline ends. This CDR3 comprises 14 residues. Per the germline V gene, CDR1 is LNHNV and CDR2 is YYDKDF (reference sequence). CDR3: CATSRQRGGGEQYF. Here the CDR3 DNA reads TGTGCCACCAGCAGACAGAGAGGCGGAGGCGAGCAGTACTTC.

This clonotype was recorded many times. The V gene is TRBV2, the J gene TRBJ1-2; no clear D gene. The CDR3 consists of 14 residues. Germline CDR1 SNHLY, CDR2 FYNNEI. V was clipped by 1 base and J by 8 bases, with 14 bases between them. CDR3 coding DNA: TGTGCCAGCAGTGAAGAAGACCTGAGGGTGGGCTACACCTTC. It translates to CASSEEDLRVGYTF.

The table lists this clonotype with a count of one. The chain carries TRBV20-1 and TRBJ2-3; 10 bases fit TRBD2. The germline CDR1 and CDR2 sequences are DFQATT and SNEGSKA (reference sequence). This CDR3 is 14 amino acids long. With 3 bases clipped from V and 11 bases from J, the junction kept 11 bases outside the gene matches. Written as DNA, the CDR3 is TGCAGTGCTAGGTCCCTAGCGGGAGCTCTTGGGCAGTATTTT. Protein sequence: CSARSLAGALGQYF.

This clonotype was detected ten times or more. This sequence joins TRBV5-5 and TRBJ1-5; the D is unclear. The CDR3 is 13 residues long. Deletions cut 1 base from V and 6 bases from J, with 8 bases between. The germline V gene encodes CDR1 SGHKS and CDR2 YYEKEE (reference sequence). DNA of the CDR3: TGTGCCAGCAGCTTGTATTCCGGTCAGCCCCAGCATTTT. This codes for CASSLYSGQPQHF.

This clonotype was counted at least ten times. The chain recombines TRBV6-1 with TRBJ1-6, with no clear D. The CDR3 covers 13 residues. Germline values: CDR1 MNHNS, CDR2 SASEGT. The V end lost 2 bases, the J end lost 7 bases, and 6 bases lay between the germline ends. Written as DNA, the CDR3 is TGTGCCAGCAGTGAAAGGGAGAATTCACCCCTCCACTTT. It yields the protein CASSERENSPLHF.

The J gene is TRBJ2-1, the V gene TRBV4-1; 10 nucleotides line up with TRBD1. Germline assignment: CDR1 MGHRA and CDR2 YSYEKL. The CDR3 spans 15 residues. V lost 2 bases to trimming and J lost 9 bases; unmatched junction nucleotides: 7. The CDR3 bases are TGCGCCAGCAGCCAAACCGGGACAGGGGCCAGTGAGCAGTTCTTC. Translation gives CASSQTGTGASEQFF.

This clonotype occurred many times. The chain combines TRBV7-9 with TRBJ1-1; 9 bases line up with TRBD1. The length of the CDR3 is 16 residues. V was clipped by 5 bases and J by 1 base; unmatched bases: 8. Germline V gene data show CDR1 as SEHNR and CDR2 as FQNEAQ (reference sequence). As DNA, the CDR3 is TGTGCCAGCAGCCTGGGACAGGGTTCCCCGAACACTGAAGCTTTCTTT. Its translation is CASSLGQGSPNTEAFF.

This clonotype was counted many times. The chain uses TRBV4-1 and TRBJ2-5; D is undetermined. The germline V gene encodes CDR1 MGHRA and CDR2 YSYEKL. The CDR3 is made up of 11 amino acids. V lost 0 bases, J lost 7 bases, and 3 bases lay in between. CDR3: CASSQEGTQYF. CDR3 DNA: TGCGCCAGCAGCCAAGAAGGGACCCAGTACTTC.

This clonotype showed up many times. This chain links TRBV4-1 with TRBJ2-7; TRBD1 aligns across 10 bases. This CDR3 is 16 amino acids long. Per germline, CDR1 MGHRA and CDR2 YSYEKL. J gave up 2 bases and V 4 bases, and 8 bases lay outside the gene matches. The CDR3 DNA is TGCGCCAGCAGCCCGGAGGGGACAGGGGCGACCTACGAGCAGTACTTC. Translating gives CASSPEGTGATYEQYF.